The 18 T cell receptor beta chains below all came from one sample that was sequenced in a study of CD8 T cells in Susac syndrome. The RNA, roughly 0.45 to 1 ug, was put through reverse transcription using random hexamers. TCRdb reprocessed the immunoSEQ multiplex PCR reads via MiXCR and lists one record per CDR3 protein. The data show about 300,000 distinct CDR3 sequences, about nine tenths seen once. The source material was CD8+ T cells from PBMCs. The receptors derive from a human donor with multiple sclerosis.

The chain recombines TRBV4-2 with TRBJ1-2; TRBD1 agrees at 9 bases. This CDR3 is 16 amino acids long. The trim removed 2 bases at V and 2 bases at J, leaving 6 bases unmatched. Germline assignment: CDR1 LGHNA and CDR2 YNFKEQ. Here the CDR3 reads CASSQSLGQGNYGYTF. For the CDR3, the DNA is TGTGCCAGCAGCCAATCGCTAGGACAGGGGAACTATGGCTACACCTTC.

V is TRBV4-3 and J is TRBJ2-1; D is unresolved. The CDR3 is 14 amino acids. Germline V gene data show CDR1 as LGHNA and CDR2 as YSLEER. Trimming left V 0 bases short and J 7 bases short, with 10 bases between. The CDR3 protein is CASSQERSRNEQFF. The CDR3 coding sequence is TGCGCCAGCAGCCAAGAACGGTCCCGGAATGAGCAGTTCTTC.

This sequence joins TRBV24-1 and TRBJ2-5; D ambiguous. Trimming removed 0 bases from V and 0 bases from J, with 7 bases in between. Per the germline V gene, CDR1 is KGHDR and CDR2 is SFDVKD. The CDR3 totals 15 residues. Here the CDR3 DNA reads TGTGCCACCAGTGATTTGTCGACCGACCAAGAGACCCAGTACTTC. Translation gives CATSDLSTDQETQYF.

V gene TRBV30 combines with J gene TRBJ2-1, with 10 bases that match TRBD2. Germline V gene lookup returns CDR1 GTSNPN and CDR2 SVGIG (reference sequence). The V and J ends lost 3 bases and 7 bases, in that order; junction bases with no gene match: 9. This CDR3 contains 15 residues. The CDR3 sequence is CAWSALAGAGNEQFF. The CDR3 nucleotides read TGTGCCTGGAGCGCCCTAGCGGGAGCCGGGAATGAGCAGTTCTTC.

The CDR3 coding sequence is TGCAGCGCCCTCCTCGGGGGGACCCATGGCTACACCTTC. This encodes CSALLGGTHGYTF. The J gene is TRBJ1-2, the V gene TRBV29-1, with D possibly being TRBD1 (5 bases). Germline lookup yields CDR1 SQVTM and CDR2 ANQGSEA. V was shortened by 7 bases and J by 6 bases, with 18 bases between the two germline ends. CDR3 length equals 13 residues.

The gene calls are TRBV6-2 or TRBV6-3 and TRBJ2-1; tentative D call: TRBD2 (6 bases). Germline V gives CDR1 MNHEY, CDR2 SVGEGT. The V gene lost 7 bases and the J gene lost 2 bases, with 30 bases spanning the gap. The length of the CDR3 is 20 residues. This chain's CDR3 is CASTPPAGRGEVGAYNEQFF. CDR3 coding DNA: TGTGCCAGCACCCCACCGGCGGGGCGGGGAGAGGTTGGGGCCTACAATGAGCAGTTCTTC.

DNA for the CDR3: TGTGCCAGCGGGGCGGGAGTAGTCGGCACAGATACGCAGTATTTT. Translating gives CASGAGVVGTDTQYF. The rearrangement uses TRBV27 and TRBJ2-3; TRBD2 aligns across 7 bases. The CDR3 has 15 residues. V trimming: 8 bases; J trimming: 1 base; junction bases outside the gene matches: 9. CDR1 and CDR2 (germline): MNHEY, SMNVEV (reference sequence).

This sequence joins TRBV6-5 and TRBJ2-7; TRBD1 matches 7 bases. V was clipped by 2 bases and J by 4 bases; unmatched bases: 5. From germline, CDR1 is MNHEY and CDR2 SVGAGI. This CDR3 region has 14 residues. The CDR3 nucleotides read TGTGCCAGCAGTTACGGGGACAGCCAATACGAGCAGTACTTC. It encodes CASSYGDSQYEQYF.

DNA for the CDR3: TGTGCCAGCAGCCAAGCGGGGGAAGAGACCCAGTACTTC. Protein product: CASSQAGEETQYF. The chain uses TRBV3-1 and TRBJ2-5, with D maybe TRBD2 (6 bases). The germline CDR1 and CDR2 sequences are LGHDT and YNNKEL (reference sequence). There are 13 residues in the CDR3. V was shortened by 1 base and J by 3 bases, with 6 bases between the two germline ends.

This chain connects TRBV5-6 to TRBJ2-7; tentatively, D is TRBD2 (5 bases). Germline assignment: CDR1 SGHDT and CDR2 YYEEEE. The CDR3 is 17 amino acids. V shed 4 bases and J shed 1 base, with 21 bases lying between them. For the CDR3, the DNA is TGTGCCAGCAGCGCCACCAATCATCGAGGGAGATCCTACGAGCAGTACTTC. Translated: CASSATNHRGRSYEQYF.

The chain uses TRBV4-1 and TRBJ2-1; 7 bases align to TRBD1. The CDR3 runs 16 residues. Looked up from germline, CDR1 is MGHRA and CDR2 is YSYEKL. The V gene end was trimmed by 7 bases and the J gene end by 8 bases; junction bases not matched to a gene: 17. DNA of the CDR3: TGCGCCAGCAAAAGGATAGGACAGGTTGGAGGAGATGAGCAGTTCTTC. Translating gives CASKRIGQVGGDEQFF.

CDR3 DNA sequence: TGTGCCAGCAGCATAAACAATGAGCAGTTCTTC. Its protein product is CASSINNEQFF. The rearrangement joins TRBV11-3 to TRBJ2-1; no firm D call. V was cut by 5 bases and J by 5 bases, with 4 bases left in between. CDR1 is SGHNT and CDR2 is YENEEA in the germline V gene. This CDR3 contains 11 residues.

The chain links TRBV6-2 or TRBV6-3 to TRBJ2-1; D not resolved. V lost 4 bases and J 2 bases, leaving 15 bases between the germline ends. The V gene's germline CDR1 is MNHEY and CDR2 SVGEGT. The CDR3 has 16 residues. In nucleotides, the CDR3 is TGTGCCAGCAGTTTGGGTCCGCGGCTCACCTACAATGAGCAGTTCTTC. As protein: CASSLGPRLTYNEQFF.

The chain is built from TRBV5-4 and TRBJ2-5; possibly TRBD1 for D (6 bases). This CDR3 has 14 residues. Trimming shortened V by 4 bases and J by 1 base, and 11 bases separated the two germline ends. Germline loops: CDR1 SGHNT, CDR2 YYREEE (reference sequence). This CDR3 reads CASSQWTVQETQYF. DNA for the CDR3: TGTGCCAGCAGCCAATGGACAGTCCAAGAGACCCAGTACTTC.

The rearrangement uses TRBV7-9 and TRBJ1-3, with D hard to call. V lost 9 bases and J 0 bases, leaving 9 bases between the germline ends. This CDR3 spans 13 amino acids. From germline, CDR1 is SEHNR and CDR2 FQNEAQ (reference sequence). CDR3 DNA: TGTGCCAGTTCCCGGGACTCTGGAAACACCATATATTTT. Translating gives CASSRDSGNTIYF.

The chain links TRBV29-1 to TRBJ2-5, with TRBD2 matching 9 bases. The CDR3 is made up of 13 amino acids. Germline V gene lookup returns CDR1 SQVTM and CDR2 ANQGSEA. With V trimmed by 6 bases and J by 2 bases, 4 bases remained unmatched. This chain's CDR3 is CSVEREVQETQYF. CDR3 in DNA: TGCAGCGTCGAGCGGGAGGTACAAGAGACCCAGTACTTC.

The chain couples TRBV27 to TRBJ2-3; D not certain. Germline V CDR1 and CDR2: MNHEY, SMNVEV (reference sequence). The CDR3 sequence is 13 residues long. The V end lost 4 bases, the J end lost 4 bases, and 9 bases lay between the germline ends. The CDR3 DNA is TGTGCCAGCAGTTCCGGGTTCCCAGATACGCAGTATTTT. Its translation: CASSSGFPDTQYF.

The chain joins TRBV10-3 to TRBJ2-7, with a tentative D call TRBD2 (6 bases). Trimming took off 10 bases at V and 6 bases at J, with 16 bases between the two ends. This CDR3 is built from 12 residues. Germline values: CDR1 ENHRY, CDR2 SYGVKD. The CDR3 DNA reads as TGTGCCACTTGGCAGGGAGGCTCCGAGCAGTACTTC. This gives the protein CATWQGGSEQYF.